The clone carrying this T cell receptor beta chain showed up many times. Antigen: not known. The read stops 3 residues short of the end of the CDR3; the missing end is completed from the germline J gene. The record originates from a study of T cell clonality in common variable immunodeficiency. Profiled with immunoSEQ multiplex PCR; TCRdb holds only in-frame clones, not every one. The sample shows about 40,000 clones, none of them appearing just once. Unmatched junction bases numbered 3, after V lost 0 bases and J lost 4 bases. Germline CDR1 SGHRS, CDR2 YFSETQ. CDR3 length equals 16 residues. Whole-study findings and limits: Fewer TCRbeta clones were shared among CVID subjects than controls.

The V call is TRBV5-1, the J call TRBJ2-3; 12 nucleotides line up with TRBD1. The material sequenced was peripheral blood mononuclear cells. This TCR came from a person between 18 and 75 years old in good health. CDR3 protein: CASSLEGTGGADTQYF. CDR3 DNA (partial): TGCGCCAGCAGCTTGGAAGGGACAGGGGGCGCAGATACG.